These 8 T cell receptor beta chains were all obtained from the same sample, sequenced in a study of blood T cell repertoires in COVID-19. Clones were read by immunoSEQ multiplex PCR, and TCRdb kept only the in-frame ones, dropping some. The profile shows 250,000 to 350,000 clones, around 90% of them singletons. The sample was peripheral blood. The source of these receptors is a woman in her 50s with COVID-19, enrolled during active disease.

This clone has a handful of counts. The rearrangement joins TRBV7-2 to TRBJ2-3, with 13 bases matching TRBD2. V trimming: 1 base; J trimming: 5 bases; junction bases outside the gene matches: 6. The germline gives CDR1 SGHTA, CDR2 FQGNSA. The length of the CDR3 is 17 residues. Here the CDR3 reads CASSLGLAGGPIDTQYF. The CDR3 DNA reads TGTGCCAGCAGCTTAGGACTAGCGGGAGGCCCAATAGATACGCAGTATTTT.

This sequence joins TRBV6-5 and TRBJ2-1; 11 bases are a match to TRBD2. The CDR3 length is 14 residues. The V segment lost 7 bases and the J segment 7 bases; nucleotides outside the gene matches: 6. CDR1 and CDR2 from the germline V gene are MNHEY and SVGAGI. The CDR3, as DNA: TGTGCCAGCACACTAGCGGGAGTCTGGAATGAGCAGTTCTTC. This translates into CASTLAGVWNEQFF.

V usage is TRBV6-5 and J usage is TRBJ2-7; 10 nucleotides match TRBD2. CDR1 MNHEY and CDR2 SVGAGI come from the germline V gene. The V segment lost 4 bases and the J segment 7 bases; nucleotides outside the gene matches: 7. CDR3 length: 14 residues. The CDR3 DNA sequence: TGTGCCAGCAGTTGGGCTAGCGGGAGCTGGGAGCAGTACTTC. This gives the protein CASSWASGSWEQYF.

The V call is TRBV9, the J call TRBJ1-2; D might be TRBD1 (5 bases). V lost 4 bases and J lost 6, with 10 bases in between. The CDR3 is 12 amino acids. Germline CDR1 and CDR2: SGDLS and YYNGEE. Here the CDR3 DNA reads TGTGCCAGCAGCCTCGGGACTGATGGCTACACCTTC. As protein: CASSLGTDGYTF.

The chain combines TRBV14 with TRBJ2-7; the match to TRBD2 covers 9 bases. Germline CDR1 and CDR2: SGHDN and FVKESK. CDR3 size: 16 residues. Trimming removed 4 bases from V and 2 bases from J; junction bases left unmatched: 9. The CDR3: CASSPWAGGPTYEQYF. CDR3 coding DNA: TGTGCCAGCAGCCCCTGGGCGGGAGGGCCCACCTACGAGCAGTACTTC.

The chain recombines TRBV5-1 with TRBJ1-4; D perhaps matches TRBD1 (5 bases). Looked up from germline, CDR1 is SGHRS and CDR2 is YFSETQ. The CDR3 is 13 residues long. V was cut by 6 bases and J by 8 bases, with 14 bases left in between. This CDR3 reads CASKIRGGEKLFF. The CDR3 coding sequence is TGCGCCAGCAAGATAAGGGGTGGAGAAAAACTGTTTTTT.

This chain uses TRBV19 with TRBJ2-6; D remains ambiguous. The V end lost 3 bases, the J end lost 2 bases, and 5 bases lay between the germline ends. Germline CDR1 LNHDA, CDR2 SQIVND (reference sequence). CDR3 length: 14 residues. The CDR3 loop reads CASSIQAGANVLTF. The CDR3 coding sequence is TGTGCCAGTAGTATTCAGGCTGGGGCCAACGTCCTGACTTTC.

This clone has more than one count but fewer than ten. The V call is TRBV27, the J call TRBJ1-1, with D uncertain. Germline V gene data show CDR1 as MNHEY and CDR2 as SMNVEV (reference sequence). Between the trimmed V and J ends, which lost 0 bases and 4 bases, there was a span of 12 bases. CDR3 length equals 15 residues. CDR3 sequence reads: CASSLSSSAGTEAFF. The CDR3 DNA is TGTGCCAGCAGTTTATCGAGTTCAGCGGGCACTGAAGCTTTCTTT.